This note documents a single TCR beta chain sequence. Time point in this sample: after neoadjuvant nivolumab, at surgical resection. The sample originates from a study of neoadjuvant anti-PD-1 for oral cavity cancer. The CDR3 runs 16 residues. V was shortened by 3 bases and J by 2 bases, with 15 bases between the two germline ends. The germline V gene has CDR1 SNHLY and CDR2 FYNNEI. Repertoires were generated with immunoSEQ multiplex PCR, while TCRdb's copy carries only in-frame clones and drops some. The data show just under 70,000 clones, around 83% seen once. This chain connects TRBV2 to TRBJ2-3, with D possibly matching TRBD1 (6 bases). Specimen: PBMCs, collected after nivolumab (anti-PD-1) treatment. The origin of this receptor is a person between 40 and 80 years old with oral cavity squamous cell carcinoma. CDR3 nucleotide sequence: TGTGCCAGCAGTGATGAGGGGGAGTGGGACACAGATACGCAGTATTTT. As protein: CASSDEGEWDTDTQYF.